This T cell receptor (beta chain) was sequenced for a study of blood T cell repertoires in COVID-19. This clone appeared a single time. In the original analysis: Amplification of reference gene primers provided the estimated nucleated cell counts. The repertoire was sequenced with immunoSEQ multiplex PCR; TCRdb's copy has only in-frame clones and lacks some. V and J calls and clone size come straight from that table; D and trimming were deduced from the DNA. The top ten clones hold approximately 11% of a sample with 210,000 or so clones, about 85% of them seen once. The V and J ends lost 0 bases and 4 bases respectively, with 9 bases between them. The CDR3 is made up of 14 amino acids. The germline V gene encodes CDR1 LGHNA and CDR2 YSLEER. Participants, about 18 to 90 years old, spanned approximately 25 US areas. The study assigned cohorts using participant-reported clinical history.

V is TRBV4-3 and J is TRBJ1-2; D is unclear. The sample consisted of PBMCs or T cells enriched from blood (not recorded which). This TCR came from a young man who had recovered from COVID-19. Written as DNA, the CDR3 is TGCGCCAGCAGCCAAGAGAGGCAGTCCTATGGCTACACCTTC. It specifies CASSQERQSYGYTF.